A selection of T cell receptor beta chains follows, all from one sample in a study of cytomegalovirus exposure and HLA in healthy donors. The table came from immunoSEQ multiplex PCR; TCRdb's copy has only in-frame clones and leaves some out. The data hold over 150,000 clones, with 70% to 90% observed a single time. The specimen sequenced was PBMCs. These receptors all stem from a man aged 25-40 years in good health and CMV-seropositive. Both conserved end residues are part of each CDR3. A D gene is named only where the DNA matches it firmly. The size entry is marked missing in some rows and otherwise reads once, few, many or a size class.

V: TRBV7-8; J: TRBJ2-7; length: 21; D: TRBD2; size: -; DNA: TGTGCCAGCAGCTTAGGGTTGAGTGAAATCGGAGCTAGCGGGAGCAAGGGTGAGCAGTACTTC; CDR3: CASSLGLSEIGASGSKGEQYF
V: TRBV7-8; J: TRBJ2-2; length: 16; D: TRBD2; size: once; DNA: TGTGCCAGCATCCTTGACGGAGGACTAGCGATCGGGGAGCTGTTTTTT; CDR3: CASILDGGLAIGELFF
V: TRBV6-1; J: TRBJ1-2; length: 16; D: -; size: -; DNA: TGTGCCAGCAGTGACCAAAGGAGGAACCCACTCAAAGGCTACACCTTC; CDR3: CASSDQRRNPLKGYTF
V: TRBV27; J: TRBJ2-2; length: 15; D: TRBD2; size: once; DNA: TGTGCCAGCCGAAATAGCGGGAGAAACACCGGGGAGCTGTTTTTT; CDR3: CASRNSGRNTGELFF
V: TRBV4-2; J: TRBJ2-7; length: 14; D: -; size: -; DNA: TGTGCCAGCAGCCAAGAAGACGGAGATTACGAGCAGTACTTC; CDR3: CASSQEDGDYEQYF
V: TRBV5-1; J: TRBJ2-3; length: 16; D: -; size: -; DNA: TGCGCCAGCACCCTCAGGGGGGAGACTAGCACAGATACGCAGTATTTT; CDR3: CASTLRGETSTDTQYF
V: TRBV7-8; J: TRBJ2-7; length: 15; D: TRBD1; size: -; DNA: TGTGCCAGCAGCTTCGTTGGGACAGGGTTTTACGAGCAGTACTTC; CDR3: CASSFVGTGFYEQYF
V: TRBV5-1; J: TRBJ2-5; length: 14; D: -; size: -; DNA: TGCGCCAGCAGCTTGTGGGTCCGGAGCGTCCCTCCCTACTTC; CDR3: CASSLWVRSVPPYF
V: TRBV7-2; J: TRBJ2-1; length: 13; D: TRBD2; size: -; DNA: TGTGCCAGCAGCTTAGAGGACGGGACTAGCCCGTTCTTC; CDR3: CASSLEDGTSPFF
V: TRBV7-9; J: TRBJ1-4; length: 14; D: TRBD1; size: few; DNA: TGTGCCAGCAGCCTGACAGGGGAGGGAGAAAAACTGTTTTTT; CDR3: CASSLTGEGEKLFF
V: TRBV28; J: TRBJ1-2; length: 14; D: -; size: -; DNA: TGTGCCAGCAGTCCTTCCGGGGGGTGCTATGGCTACACCTTC; CDR3: CASSPSGGCYGYTF
V: TRBV6-4; J: TRBJ1-4; length: 19; D: TRBD1; size: few; DNA: TGTGCCAACCCACTGGGGGGGACAGGGGGAGGTGCAACTAATGAAAAACTGTTTTTT; CDR3: CANPLGGTGGGATNEKLFF
V: TRBV4-1; J: TRBJ2-6; length: 16; D: -; size: -; DNA: TGCGCCAGCAGCATGACAGGTTGGGCTGGGGCCAACGTCCTGACTTTC; CDR3: CASSMTGWAGANVLTF
V: TRBV5-6; J: TRBJ1-3; length: 14; D: -; size: -; DNA: TGTGCCAGCAGCTCCCAGGGTGCTGGAAACACCATATATTTT; CDR3: CASSSQGAGNTIYF
V: TRBV29-1; J: TRBJ2-1; length: 14; D: TRBD2; size: -; DNA: TGCAGCGTTGTGGGACTAGCGCTAATGGGGGAGCAGTTCTTC; CDR3: CSVVGLALMGEQFF
V: TRBV6-5; J: TRBJ2-1; length: 15; D: TRBD1; size: few; DNA: TGTGCCAGCAGTTACACCGGGACAGGGTTCAATGAGCAGTTCTTC; CDR3: CASSYTGTGFNEQFF
V: TRBV5-8; J: TRBJ1-1; length: 13; D: TRBD1; size: few; DNA: TGTGCCAGCAGATGGACAGGGAACACTGAAGCTTTCTTT; CDR3: CASRWTGNTEAFF
V: TRBV5-1; J: TRBJ2-2; length: 17; D: TRBD2; size: -; DNA: TGCGCCAGCAGCTTACCGACTAGCGGGAGTGTTACCGGGGAGCTGTTTTTT; CDR3: CASSLPTSGSVTGELFF
V: TRBV5-1; J: TRBJ2-1; length: 15; D: -; size: -; DNA: TGCGCCAGCAGCTTGGATCATTCGAGCTACAATGAGCAGTTCTTC; CDR3: CASSLDHSSYNEQFF
V: TRBV19; J: TRBJ1-1; length: 16; D: TRBD1; size: -; DNA: TGTGCCAGTAGTACCAGACCGACAGGGGGTAACACTGAAGCTTTCTTT; CDR3: CASSTRPTGGNTEAFF
V: TRBV7-9; J: TRBJ2-1; length: 16; D: TRBD2; size: -; DNA: TGTGCCAGCAGCTTAGAGGGACTAGCGGGAGTACGCGAGCAGTTCTTC; CDR3: CASSLEGLAGVREQFF
V: TRBV5-4; J: TRBJ1-2; length: 13; D: -; size: -; DNA: TGTGCCAGCAGTCTGGACAGATCCTATGGCTACACCTTC; CDR3: CASSLDRSYGYTF
V: TRBV29-1; J: TRBJ1-2; length: 14; D: -; size: -; DNA: TGCAGCGTTGAAGGAAGGGGCGCGAACTATGGCTACACCTTC; CDR3: CSVEGRGANYGYTF
V: TRBV5-1; J: TRBJ1-6; length: 17; D: -; size: -; DNA: TGCGCCAGCAGCTTGTCGGGGGTGAGCTCCTATAATTCACCCCTCCACTTT; CDR3: CASSLSGVSSYNSPLHF
V: TRBV7-9; J: TRBJ2-7; length: 17; D: TRBD2; size: few; DNA: TGTGCCAGCAGCCCCTTGGGGACTAGCGGGTACACCTACGAGCAGTACTTC; CDR3: CASSPLGTSGYTYEQYF
V: TRBV6-1; J: TRBJ2-3; length: 15; D: TRBD2; size: -; DNA: TGTGCCAGCCGACTGAGTAGCGGGAGGACAGATACGCAGTATTTT; CDR3: CASRLSSGRTDTQYF
V: TRBV6-5; J: TRBJ1-1; length: 14; D: -; size: -; DNA: TGTGCCAGCAGTTTTATGGGAGAGAACACTGAAGCTTTCTTT; CDR3: CASSFMGENTEAFF
V: TRBV9; J: TRBJ2-1; length: 17; D: TRBD2; size: -; DNA: TGTGCCAGCAGCGCGGGGGGGCGGAGTCGGTCCTACAATGAGCAGTTCTTC; CDR3: CASSAGGRSRSYNEQFF
V: TRBV7-8; J: TRBJ1-3; length: 17; D: -; size: -; DNA: TGTGCCAGCAGCTTACCCTGGAAGAACCGGGCTGGAAACACCATATATTTT; CDR3: CASSLPWKNRAGNTIYF
V: TRBV2; J: TRBJ2-3; length: 15; D: TRBD2; size: -; DNA: TGTGCCAGCAGTATGGCGGGAGCGAGGGCAGATACGCAGTATTTT; CDR3: CASSMAGARADTQYF
V: TRBV7-2; J: TRBJ2-7; length: 13; D: TRBD1; size: -; DNA: TGTGCCAGCAGCCGGGACAGAGCTTACGAGCAGTACTTC; CDR3: CASSRDRAYEQYF
V: TRBV2; J: TRBJ2-1; length: 12; D: -; size: -; DNA: TGTGCCAGCAGTGCCAGGCTCAATGAGCAGTTCTTC; CDR3: CASSARLNEQFF
V: TRBV7-2; J: TRBJ2-7; length: 12; D: -; size: -; DNA: TGTGCCAGCAGCTTAGGAGCTTACGAGCAGTACTTC; CDR3: CASSLGAYEQYF
V: TRBV6-5; J: TRBJ2-1; length: 15; D: TRBD2; size: few; DNA: TGTGCCAGCAGTATACTAGCGGGAGCCGGCAATGAGCAGTTCTTC; CDR3: CASSILAGAGNEQFF
V: TRBV6-1; J: TRBJ2-7; length: 14; D: TRBD2; size: -; DNA: TGTGCCAGCAGTTGGACTAGCGGGAGCTACGAGCAGTACTTC; CDR3: CASSWTSGSYEQYF
V: TRBV5-1; J: TRBJ2-1; length: 14; D: -; size: -; DNA: TGCGCCAGCAGCTTGGTCCTAGCAGGCAATGAGCAGTTCTTC; CDR3: CASSLVLAGNEQFF
V: TRBV6-6; J: TRBJ1-1; length: 13; D: TRBD1; size: few; DNA: TGTGCCAGCAGTATACAGGGGTTTGTTGAAGCTTTCTTT; CDR3: CASSIQGFVEAFF
V: TRBV5-6; J: TRBJ1-1; length: 14; D: -; size: few; DNA: TGTGCCAGCAGCGATACAGGGAAGAACACTGAAGCTTTCTTT; CDR3: CASSDTGKNTEAFF
V: TRBV11-1; J: TRBJ2-7; length: 15; D: -; size: -; DNA: TGTGCCAGCAGCGAACCAGGGGAGAGGTCCTACGAGCAGTACTTC; CDR3: CASSEPGERSYEQYF
V: TRBV5-1; J: TRBJ1-2; length: 13; D: -; size: -; DNA: TGCGCCAGCAGCTTGGACCGAGACTATGGCTACACCTTC; CDR3: CASSLDRDYGYTF
V: TRBV11-3; J: TRBJ1-2; length: 12; D: -; size: -; DNA: TGTGCCAGCAGGTTTCAGGAGGATGGCTACACCTTC; CDR3: CASRFQEDGYTF
V: TRBV5-4; J: TRBJ2-1; length: 13; D: TRBD2; size: -; DNA: TGTGCCAGCAGCCCTAGCGGGAGCAATGAGCAGTTCTTC; CDR3: CASSPSGSNEQFF